This record concerns one TCR beta chain sequence. There are a few counts of this clonotype. No antigen is known for it. Base qualities are not recorded, but no much larger clone differs from it by a single base. This specimen comes from a study of patients and donors after allogeneic stem cell transplantation (dated by TCRdb to between 2020 and 2021). Between the V and J ends, shortened by 4 bases and 5 bases respectively, the junction contains 14 bases. CDR1 and CDR2, per the germline V gene, are MGHRA and YSYEKL. The CDR3 numbers 14 residues from cysteine through phenylalanine. Only the CDR3 DNA stays, 42 bases, in frame from base 1. The method behind the library was RT-PCR. Instrument on record: NextSeq 550. The public reads were reprocessed in TCRdb via fastp at Q25 and MiXCR, keeping in-frame beta chains. One record per CDR3 amino acid sequence lists the most common genes and DNA. This sample lists about a million distinct CDR3 sequences; 15% to 20% were detected once. The ten biggest clones cover approximately 5.9% of the sample.

Sequencing was done on a sample of blood, either unsorted or a sorted T cell fraction (not recorded which). The TCR sequence derives from a human donor who was either an allogeneic HSCT recipient or a stem cell or donor lymphocyte infusion donor (not recorded which). It is not recorded whose cells these are; they may come from a transplant donor. The chain joins TRBV4-1 to TRBJ2-5; the D gene is perhaps TRBD1, on 5 matching bases. The DNA is TGCGCCAGCAGCCGTCGGACACGCTACGAGACCCAGTACTTC. It translates to CASSRRTRYETQYF.